This T cell receptor (beta chain) stems from a study of shared T cell receptors in the human thymus. Sequenced by immunoSEQ multiplex PCR; TCRdb stores in-frame clones only, minus some. The sample gives roughly 700,000 clones, roughly 90% of which show up once; 0.008% to 0.011% is in the top ten. A further study also used this sample, focusing on human thymus T cells. This second study says: All donors were healthy Finnish infants who were undergoing corrective surgery to treat congenital heart defects. It was from resections taken during corrective heart surgery that the thymus tissue came. Use of V and J genes seemed skewed within the thymic and blood repertoires. Thymic repertoires overlap heavily among unrelated individuals, related research has reported.

Sequencing input: thymocytes. This clonotype originated in a boy less than two years old with a congenital heart defect.

The CDR3 region is CASSGGRGLVWTSDYEQYF. Here the CDR3 DNA reads TGTGCCAGCAGCGGAGGTAGGGGCTTAGTTTGGACTAGCGACTACGAGCAGTACTTC. J is TRBJ2-7 and V is TRBV9; 9 bases agree with TRBD2. V dropped 3 bases and J dropped 3; count of bases not matched to a gene: 19. The CDR3 is 19 amino acids. Germline CDR1 is SGDLS and CDR2 is YYNGEE. Variable domain in full (rest from reference TRBV9 and TRBJ2-7): DSGVTQTPKHLITATGQRVTLRCSPRSGDLSVYWYQQSLDQGLQFLIQYYNGEERAKGNILERFSAQQFPDLHSELNLSSLELGDSALYFCASSGGRGLVWTSDYEQYFGPGTRLTVT.